This T cell receptor (beta chain) was identified in a study of early T cells in non-severe SARS-CoV-2 infection. Background on the study: Unsorted whole-blood RNA was sequenced in bulk, leaving chains unpaired. Findings of the study overall: Clonotype matching in VDJdb favored anti-spike CD8 responses and did not capture private and CD4 specificities.

cDNA molecules, individually, were tagged with unique molecular identifiers. TCRdb fed the 5' RACE reads into MiXCR, producing one record per CDR3 protein. The sample consists of about 18,000 distinct CDR3 sequences, roughly 6.1% of them appearing once. This clonotype was observed many times. The antigen is unknown. V dropped 4 bases and J dropped 3; count of bases not matched to a gene: 2. CDR1 and CDR2 (germline): SEHNR, FQNEAQ (reference sequence). There are 14 residues in the CDR3. This TCR came from an adult who was a healthcare worker with PCR-confirmed SARS-CoV-2 infection or an uninfected control (not recorded which). Sequencing was done on a sample of whole blood. This chain connects TRBV7-9 to TRBJ2-2; TRBD1 agrees at 7 bases. CDR3 DNA: TGTGCCAGCAGCTGGGACAGCCACACCGGGGAGCTGTTTTTT. Translating gives CASSWDSHTGELFF.